Each of the 2 T cell receptor beta chains below was sequenced from the same sample in a study of post-analysis software for immune sequencing data. Overall study results and limits: Included in a set of about 5 TRBV segments more frequent in patients than controls were TRBV5-6, TRBV5-1 and TRBV20-1.

Every TCR beta cDNA library bore unique molecular identifiers. TCRdb used MiXCR to reprocess the PCR reads, holding one entry per CDR3 protein. The sample records about 770,000 distinct CDR3 sequences, about 43% being singletons. These receptors' targets are unknown. The sequenced sample was blood. All receptors derive from a girl aged 10 to 17 with multiple sclerosis.

This clonotype has only a few counts. V gene TRBV10-3 combines with J gene TRBJ2-6; D tentatively fits TRBD1 or TRBD2 (5 bases each). The CDR3 runs to 17 residues. Per germline, CDR1 ENHRY and CDR2 SYGVKD. Trimming cost V 2 bases and J 0 bases, with 11 bases left between them. The CDR3 DNA reads as TGTGCCATCAGTGAGGAGGGGCCCCTCTCTGGGGCCAACGTCCTGACTTTC. Protein sequence: CAISEEGPLSGANVLTF.

The V and J genes are TRBV20-1 and TRBJ2-3, with 13 bases identical to TRBD2. Trimming at V came to 3 bases and at J to 5 bases, leaving 5 bases not matched to a gene. There are 15 residues in the CDR3. Germline V gene data show CDR1 as DFQATT and CDR2 as SNEGSKA (reference sequence). For the CDR3, the DNA is TGCAGTGCTAGCGGACTAGCGGGAGTCATAGATACGCAGTATTTT. Protein product: CSASGLAGVIDTQYF.